The clone carrying this T cell receptor beta chain was observed at least ten times. Its antigen remains unidentified. The data are from a study of CD8 T cells in ankylosing spondylitis. Study results and limitations: What appeared characteristic of ankylosing spondylitis blood was a TCR beta motif of seven to nine highly homologous variants.

Libraries of TCR beta came from quantitative 5'-RACE with molecular barcodes. TCRdb re-analysed the 5' RACE reads in MiXCR, keeping a single row per CDR3 protein. The repertoire consists of under 200,000 distinct CDR3 sequences, with 11% occurring once and the leading ten covering 29%. This CDR3 spans 17 amino acids. V was cut by 0 bases and J by 7 bases, with 19 bases left in between. Germline lookup yields CDR1 MDHEN and CDR2 SYDVKM. Sequences were obtained from blood, either unsorted or a sorted T cell fraction (not recorded which). The V call is TRBV28, the J call TRBJ2-1; D might be TRBD1 or TRBD2, each matching 5 bases. The clonotype originates from a male donor with ankylosing spondylitis or in good health (not recorded which). CDR3 region: CASSLWAGLSTRNEQFF. The DNA of the CDR3 is TGTGCCAGCAGTTTATGGGCAGGGTTGTCCACTAGAAATGAGCAGTTCTTC.